What follows are 27 T cell receptor beta chains derived from one specimen sequenced in a study of cytomegalovirus exposure and HLA in healthy donors. The PCR ran on 60 Vbeta and 13 Jbeta primers. Generated by immunoSEQ multiplex PCR, the TCRdb table keeps only in-frame clones and is missing some. This sample carries about 220,000 clones, more than 65% of them seen once, and the ten largest clones take 1.8%. What was sequenced was PBMCs. The origin of the receptors is a woman aged 30 to 39 in good health and CMV-seronegative.

Turning to this clone: One end of the junction is discordant with germline, which a read error may explain. This chain joins TRBV5-5 and TRBJ1-5, with a possible D match to TRBD1 (6 bases). Germline V gene lookup returns CDR1 SGHKS and CDR2 YYEKEE (reference sequence). This CDR3 contains 17 residues. The CDR3 spells CVSSLGAGNSGNQPQHF. CDR3 nucleotides: TGTGTCAGCAGCTTGGGGGCAGGGAATTCTGGCAATCAGCCCCAGCATTTT. The variable domain in full, completed from reference TRBV5-5 and TRBJ1-5, reads DAGVTQSPTHLIKTRGQQVTLRCSPISGHKSVSWYQQVLGQGPQFIFQYYEKEERGRGNFPDRFSARQFPNYSSELNVNALLLGDSALYLCVSSLGAGNSGNQPQHFGDGTRLSIL.

V gene TRBV19 combines with J gene TRBJ2-2; a possible D gene is TRBD1 (5 bases). The V end was cut by 6 bases, the J end by 1 base, with 12 bases between. This CDR3 region has 15 residues. Germline CDR1 is LNHDA and CDR2 is SQIVND (reference sequence). DNA of the CDR3: TGTGCCAGTAGGAAAATCACAGGGAACACCGGGGAGCTGTTTTTT. Translated: CASRKITGNTGELFF. Full variable domain (rest looked up from reference TRBV19 and TRBJ2-2): DGGITQSPKYLFRKEGQNVTLSCEQNLNHDAMYWYRQDPGQGLRLIYYSQIVNDFQKGDIAEGYSVSREKKESFPLTVTSAQKNPTAFYLCASRKITGNTGELFFGEGSRLTVL.

The gene calls are TRBV7-8 and TRBJ1-5, with D perhaps matching TRBD1 (5 bases). Germline V lookup: CDR1 SGHVS, CDR2 FQNEAQ. Trimming took off 4 bases at V and 2 bases at J, with 18 bases between the two ends. The CDR3 sequence is 17 residues long. The CDR3 protein is CASSYEGVCVGNQPQHF. DNA of the CDR3: TGTGCCAGCAGCTATGAAGGGGTATGTGTTGGCAATCAGCCCCAGCATTTT.

This rearrangement joins TRBV4-1 to TRBJ1-5, with D tentatively TRBD1 (5 bases). V lost 4 bases and J 3 bases, leaving 10 bases between the germline ends. This CDR3 spans 14 amino acids. Germline V lookup: CDR1 MGHRA, CDR2 YSYEKL. The DNA for the CDR3 is TGCGCCAGCAGCCTACAGGTTTACAATCAGCCCCAGCATTTT. This gives the protein CASSLQVYNQPQHF.

This clone was observed a few times. V gene TRBV6-5 combines with J gene TRBJ1-1, with D possibly matching TRBD1 (6 bases). The V and J ends lost 7 bases and 2 bases respectively, with 17 bases between them. This CDR3 has 15 residues. CDR1 MNHEY and CDR2 SVGAGI come from the germline V gene. CDR3 sequence: CASMEGGVSNTEAFF. CDR3 coding DNA: TGTGCCAGCATGGAGGGGGGGGTCAGTAACACTGAAGCTTTCTTT.

The rearrangement joins TRBV19 to TRBJ1-1; D call uncertain. Deletions cut 5 bases from V and 6 bases from J, with 10 bases between. Germline values: CDR1 LNHDA, CDR2 SQIVND (reference sequence). The CDR3 totals 12 residues. The DNA for the CDR3 is TGTGCCAGTAGTGTCGGGCGGGCTGAAGCTTTCTTT. This gives the protein CASSVGRAEAFF. The variable domain in full, with the rest retrieved from reference TRBV19 and TRBJ1-1, is DGGITQSPKYLFRKEGQNVTLSCEQNLNHDAMYWYRQDPGQGLRLIYYSQIVNDFQKGDIAEGYSVSREKKESFPLTVTSAQKNPTAFYLCASSVGRAEAFFGQGTRLTVV.

The gene calls are TRBV7-2 and TRBJ2-3, with D maybe TRBD1 (6 bases). V dropped 5 bases and J dropped 2 bases, with 17 bases sitting between them. The germline gives CDR1 SGHTA, CDR2 FQGNSA. CDR3 length: 16 residues. CDR3 DNA: TGTGCCAGCAGCCCCGACAGGTCCCTCCCCACAGATACGCAGTATTTT. It is translated as CASSPDRSLPTDTQYF.

The V call is TRBV9, the J call TRBJ1-3, with D uncertain. This CDR3 has 16 residues. Trimming removed 0 bases at V and 0 bases at J, with 10 bases between. Germline loops: CDR1 SGDLS, CDR2 YYNGEE. CDR3 loop: CASSVGAASSGNTIYF. The CDR3 DNA reads as TGTGCCAGCAGCGTAGGGGCCGCGAGCTCTGGAAACACCATATATTTT.

On this clone itself: The sample holds other DNA sequences that translate to the same CDR3. V usage is TRBV7-8 and J usage is TRBJ2-1, with no clear D. Trimming pared 0 bases from V and 0 bases from J, leaving 6 bases between. The CDR3 covers 15 residues. In germline, CDR1 is SGHVS, CDR2 FQNEAQ. For the CDR3, the DNA is TGTGCCAGCAGCTTAGCCCCAGGCTCCTACAATGAGCAGTTCTTC. Its translation: CASSLAPGSYNEQFF.

The V call is TRBV7-3, the J call TRBJ1-2; D is perhaps TRBD1 (6 bases). The CDR3 covers 14 residues. The germline CDR1 and CDR2 sequences are SGHTA and FQGTGA. The V and J ends lost 4 bases and 2 bases respectively, with 11 bases between them. The CDR3 here is CASSSGQTNYGYTF. In DNA form, the CDR3 reads TGTGCCAGCAGCTCTGGACAGACCAACTATGGCTACACCTTC.

J is TRBJ2-3 and V is TRBV7-9, with 10 bases that match TRBD2. CDR1 is SEHNR, CDR2 FQNEAQ, per germline (reference sequence). The CDR3 sequence is 15 residues long. With 5 bases clipped from V and 4 bases from J, the junction kept 6 bases outside the gene matches. Here the CDR3 reads CASSQERGGPDTQYF. The CDR3 DNA sequence: TGTGCCAGCAGCCAAGAGCGGGGGGGCCCAGATACGCAGTATTTT.

This sequence joins TRBV5-1 and TRBJ2-1; D remains unclear. Trimming cost V 0 bases and J 5 bases, with 9 bases left between them. The germline gives CDR1 SGHRS, CDR2 YFSETQ. The CDR3 loop spans 14 amino acids. DNA for the CDR3: TGCGCCAGCAGCTTGGAGTCAGTAAACAATGAGCAGTTCTTC. Translating it yields CASSLESVNNEQFF.

V usage is TRBV11-3 and J usage is TRBJ2-1; D call uncertain. The CDR3 has 13 residues. CDR1 is SGHNT and CDR2 is YENEEA in the germline V gene. Trimming pared 5 bases from V and 0 bases from J, leaving 5 bases between. The CDR3 sequence: CASSLSSYNEQFF. CDR3 bases: TGTGCCAGCAGCCTGAGCTCCTACAATGAGCAGTTCTTC.

This clone was picked up a small number of times. The genes are TRBV5-6 and TRBJ1-2; 7 bases agree with TRBD1. V lost 4 bases, J lost 2 bases, and 11 bases stayed unmatched. Germline V lookup: CDR1 SGHDT, CDR2 YYEEEE. The CDR3 length is 16 residues. The CDR3 protein is CASSQGQGEDNYGYTF. The CDR3 coding sequence is TGTGCCAGCAGCCAGGGGCAGGGGGAGGACAACTATGGCTACACCTTC.

The chain employs TRBV7-8 and TRBJ1-1; maybe TRBD1 (6 bases). The CDR3 is 14 amino acids. V shed 5 bases and J shed 3 bases, with 13 bases lying between them. Germline lookup yields CDR1 SGHVS and CDR2 FQNEAQ. The CDR3 protein is CASSQGLGDTEAFF. CDR3 bases: TGTGCCAGCAGCCAGGGGCTAGGGGACACTGAAGCTTTCTTT.

The CDR3 reads CASRGTDYNEQFF. The CDR3 nucleotides read TGTGCCAGCAGAGGGACAGACTACAATGAGCAGTTCTTC. The chain uses TRBV9 and TRBJ2-1, with 7 positions matching TRBD1. The CDR3 length is 13 residues. Germline assignment: CDR1 SGDLS and CDR2 YYNGEE. V was clipped by 5 bases and J by 3 bases; unmatched bases: 2.

The gene calls are TRBV9 and TRBJ1-3, with D hard to call. The germline V and J ends were trimmed by 4 bases and 0 bases, with 8 bases remaining between them. This CDR3 spans 14 amino acids. Germline CDR1 SGDLS, CDR2 YYNGEE. This CDR3 reads CASSPSLSGNTIYF. The CDR3 bases are TGTGCCAGCAGCCCGAGCCTCTCTGGAAACACCATATATTTT.

This sequence joins TRBV30 and TRBJ1-1; 8 nucleotides align to TRBD1. Germline loops: CDR1 GTSNPN, CDR2 SVGIG (reference sequence). The CDR3 length is 15 residues. V lost 2 bases and J lost 2; bases outside the gene matches: 7. DNA for the CDR3: TGTGCCTGGAGTAGCTCCGGGACAGGTAACACTGAAGCTTTCTTT. Translated, it gives CAWSSSGTGNTEAFF.

CDR3 nucleotide sequence: TGCGCCAGCAGCCAAGGGCCCCTTGGGCTTTTCAGGAATTCACCCCTCCACTTT. Encoded protein: CASSQGPLGLFRNSPLHF. The gene calls are TRBV4-1 and TRBJ1-6; D unresolved. The V end lost 1 base, the J end lost 7 bases, and 20 bases lay between the germline ends. The CDR3 sequence is 18 residues long. Germline CDR1 and CDR2: MGHRA and YSYEKL.

The chain is built from TRBV2 and TRBJ2-7; TRBD1 agrees at 7 bases. This CDR3 is built from 15 residues. Per the germline V gene, CDR1 is SNHLY and CDR2 is FYNNEI. The V gene end was trimmed by 3 bases and the J gene end by 0 bases; junction bases not matched to a gene: 5. The CDR3 DNA is TGTGCCAGCAGTGACGAGACAGGGTTCTCCTACGAGCAGTACTTC. Protein: CASSDETGFSYEQYF.

The chain combines TRBV2 with TRBJ2-1; D unclear. This CDR3 has 17 amino acids. The germline CDR1 and CDR2 sequences are SNHLY and FYNNEI. The V end was cut by 1 base, the J end by 0 bases, with 13 bases between. CDR3 residues: CASSEESHSSSYNEQFF. In DNA form, the CDR3 reads TGTGCCAGCAGTGAAGAATCTCACTCGAGCTCCTACAATGAGCAGTTCTTC. Variable domain in full (rest from reference TRBV2 and TRBJ2-1): EPEVTQTPSHQVTQMGQEVILRCVPISNHLYFYWYRQILGQKVEFLVSFYNNEISEKSEIFDDQFSVERPDGSNFTLKIRSTKLEDSAMYFCASSEESHSSSYNEQFFGPGTRLTVL.

The chain is built from TRBV6-5 and TRBJ1-1; D is ambiguous. This CDR3 contains 13 residues. The germline V gene encodes CDR1 MNHEY and CDR2 SVGAGI. Trimming took off 7 bases at V and 4 bases at J, with 13 bases between the two ends. The CDR3 here is CASTLGRATEAFF. CDR3 in DNA: TGTGCCAGCACCCTAGGGAGGGCCACTGAAGCTTTCTTT.

The CDR3 region is CASSITGTSGGAPGELFF. In nucleotides, the CDR3 is TGCGCCAGCAGCATAACCGGGACTAGCGGGGGGGCACCCGGGGAGCTGTTTTTT. V is TRBV5-1 and J is TRBJ2-2; 16 nucleotides match TRBD2. Germline trimming cut 4 bases from V and 6 bases from J; bases unmatched to any gene: 9. Germline V CDR1 and CDR2: SGHRS, YFSETQ. This CDR3 has 18 residues.

The chain's CDR3 is CASSSGWGLGSPLHF. CDR3 coding DNA: TGTGCCAGCAGTTCTGGGTGGGGCTTAGGGTCACCCCTCCACTTT. V usage is TRBV6-5 and J usage is TRBJ1-6; D is possibly TRBD1 (5 bases). Between the trimmed V and J ends, which lost 4 bases and 10 bases, there was a span of 17 bases. The CDR3 is made up of 15 amino acids. Germline lookup yields CDR1 MNHEY and CDR2 SVGAGI.

The chain links TRBV11-3 to TRBJ2-1, with 8 bases fitting TRBD2. V lost 6 bases, J lost 0 bases, and 4 bases stayed unmatched. The CDR3 is 15 amino acids. Germline V gene lookup returns CDR1 SGHNT and CDR2 YENEEA. This CDR3 reads CASSTGGSSYNEQFF. The CDR3 DNA follows: TGTGCCAGCAGTACGGGGGGGAGCTCCTACAATGAGCAGTTCTTC.

In nucleotides, the CDR3 is TGTGCCTGGACCCTCGCGGGCAGCTACGAGCAGTACTTC. Encoded protein: CAWTLAGSYEQYF. The rearrangement uses TRBV30 and TRBJ2-7; D possibly corresponds to TRBD2 (5 bases). The CDR3 totals 13 residues. V was cut by 4 bases and J by 3 bases, with 13 bases left in between. The V gene's germline CDR1 is GTSNPN and CDR2 SVGIG (reference sequence). Looking up the rest from reference TRBV30 and TRBJ2-7 gives the full variable domain: SQTIHQWPATLVQPVGSPLSLECTVEGTSNPNLYWYRQAAGRGLQLLFYSVGIGQISSEVPQNLSASRPQDRQFILSSKKLLLSDSGFYLCAWTLAGSYEQYFGPGTRLTVT.

The chain joins TRBV23-1 to TRBJ2-7, with a possible D match to TRBD1 (6 bases). TRBV23-1 is an ORF; its function is uncertain. Trimming took off 5 bases at V and 1 base at J, with 15 bases between the two ends. The CDR3 consists of 15 residues. In DNA form, the CDR3 reads TGCGCCAGCAGTTACCTAGGGGGACCGTCCTACGAGCAGTACTTC. Translation: CASSYLGGPSYEQYF.